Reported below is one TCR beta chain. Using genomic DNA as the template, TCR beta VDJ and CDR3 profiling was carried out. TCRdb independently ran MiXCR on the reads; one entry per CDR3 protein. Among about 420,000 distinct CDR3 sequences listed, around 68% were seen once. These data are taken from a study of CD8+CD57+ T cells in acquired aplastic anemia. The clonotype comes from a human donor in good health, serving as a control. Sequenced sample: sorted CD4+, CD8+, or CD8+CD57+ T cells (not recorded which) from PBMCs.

CDR3 DNA sequence: TGTGCCACCAGCAATCGGTCTAGCGTAGCCGAGCAGTACTTC. As protein: CATSNRSSVAEQYF. This rearrangement joins TRBV15 to TRBJ2-7; maybe TRBD2 (6 bases). In germline, CDR1 is LNHNV, CDR2 YYDKDF (reference sequence). Trimming removed 4 bases from V and 6 bases from J, with 16 bases in between. The CDR3 has 14 residues.